In its sample, the clone carrying this TCR beta chain was seen once. Antigen unknown. Some clones are missing from TCRdb's copy, which holds only in-frame ones; the method was immunoSEQ multiplex PCR. The sample lists about 23,000 clones; around 79% were seen once. This record comes from a study of OX40 agonist ivuxolimab in advanced cancers. Study observations and caveats: It was not determined which antigens were specifically recognized by the peripheral T cells that had undergone clonal expansion.

The origin of this receptor is an adult with an advanced solid tumor such as melanoma, head and neck, liver or kidney cancer. The source was CD4+ or CD8+ T cells sorted from blood, collected in a trial of the OX40 agonist ivuxolimab.

DNA for the CDR3: TGTGCCAGCAGCTTAGGGAATAGCAATCAGCCCCAGCATTTT. Its translation is CASSLGNSNQPQHF. V and J are TRBV7-2 and TRBJ1-5; D gene unclear. The germline V gene has CDR1 SGHTA and CDR2 FQGNSA. Trimming shortened V by 1 base and J by 0 bases, and 4 bases separated the two germline ends. CDR3 length: 14 residues.